These 24 T cell receptor beta chains originate from one sample sequenced in a study of blood T cell repertoires in COVID-19. The method was immunoSEQ multiplex PCR; TCRdb's version includes in-frame clones alone and lacks a portion of them. The table has 150,000 to 160,000 clones, 70% to 90% seen once; the top ten hold about 2.4%. The sequenced sample consisted of peripheral blood. Receptor source: a woman aged 70-85 years with acute or convalescent COVID-19.

V is TRBV19 and J is TRBJ1-1, with D perhaps TRBD1 (5 bases). Between the trimmed V and J ends, which lost 5 bases and 0 bases, there was a span of 10 bases. The length of the CDR3 is 14 residues. CDR1 and CDR2 from the germline V gene are LNHDA and SQIVND (reference sequence). The CDR3, as DNA: TGTGCCAGTAGTGTCAGGGCCGTGAACACTGAAGCTTTCTTT. Amino acids: CASSVRAVNTEAFF. The full variable domain, with the rest looked up from reference TRBV19 and TRBJ1-1, is DGGITQSPKYLFRKEGQNVTLSCEQNLNHDAMYWYRQDPGQGLRLIYYSQIVNDFQKGDIAEGYSVSREKKESFPLTVTSAQKNPTAFYLCASSVRAVNTEAFFGQGTRLTVV.

The chain couples TRBV28 to TRBJ2-5; 10 bases line up with TRBD1. Germline values: CDR1 MDHEN, CDR2 SYDVKM. The CDR3 is made up of 16 amino acids. The trim removed 3 bases at V and 1 base at J, leaving 5 bases unmatched. The CDR3 region is CASSFRTGGGQETQYF. CDR3 coding DNA: TGTGCCAGCAGTTTCAGGACAGGGGGTGGCCAAGAGACCCAGTACTTC. The complete variable domain, with remaining parts taken from reference TRBV28 and TRBJ2-5, reads DVKVTQSSRYLVKRTGEKVFLECVQDMDHENMFWYRQDPGLGLRLIYFSYDVKMKEKGDIPEGYSVSREKKERFSLILESASTNQTSMYLCASSFRTGGGQETQYFGPGTRLLVL.

The rearrangement uses TRBV6-5 and TRBJ2-7; TRBD1 matches at 7 bases. Germline V CDR1 and CDR2: MNHEY, SVGAGI. The CDR3 loop spans 14 amino acids. V lost 4 bases, J lost 1 base, and 4 bases stayed unmatched. The CDR3 protein is CASSSGTASYEQYF. The CDR3 nucleotides read TGTGCCAGCAGTTCCGGGACAGCGTCCTACGAGCAGTACTTC.

Only a few counts were recorded for this clone. At the DNA level, this CDR3 is encoded by other sequences in the same sample as well. The chain employs TRBV5-1 and TRBJ2-2; 9 bases are a match to TRBD1. Germline V gives CDR1 SGHRS, CDR2 YFSETQ. The CDR3 runs 15 residues. Trimming took 0 bases from V and 5 from J; bases not matched to a gene: 2. The CDR3 loop reads CASSLGDRATGELFF. CDR3 sequence (DNA): TGCGCCAGCAGCTTGGGGGACAGGGCAACCGGGGAGCTGTTTTTT.

V and J are TRBV11-2 and TRBJ1-3; the D is unclear. Germline V gene data show CDR1 as SGHAT and CDR2 as FQNNGV. The CDR3 runs 17 residues. V shed 5 bases and J shed 2 bases, with 19 bases lying between them. The CDR3: CASSRLGSGSAGNTIYF. The CDR3 DNA follows: TGTGCCAGCAGCCGATTAGGATCAGGATCCGCTGGAAACACCATATATTTT. The entire variable domain, with the rest obtained from reference TRBV11-2 and TRBJ1-3, is as follows: EAGVAQSPRYKIIEKRQSVAFWCNPISGHATLYWYQQILGQGPKLLIQFQNNGVVDDSQLPKDRFSAERLKGVDSTLKIQPAKLEDSAVYLCASSRLGSGSAGNTIYFGEGSWLTVV.

The chain is built from TRBV3-1 (or the pseudogene TRBV3-2) and TRBJ1-2; 7 bases line up with TRBD1. V dropped 2 bases and J dropped 8; count of bases not matched to a gene: 11. From germline, CDR1 is LGHDT and CDR2 YNNKEL (reference sequence). The length of the CDR3 is 15 residues. CDR3 in amino acids: CASSQTTGPFVGYTF. The CDR3 region has the DNA TGTGCCAGCAGCCAAACGACAGGGCCCTTCGTGGGCTACACCTTC.

This chain connects TRBV7-2 to TRBJ1-3; 7 nucleotides match TRBD1. Germline V CDR1 and CDR2: SGHTA, FQGNSA. V was clipped by 5 bases and J by 0 bases; unmatched bases: 4. This CDR3 comprises 15 residues. This chain's CDR3 is CASSAGTASGNTIYF. Here the CDR3 DNA reads TGTGCCAGCAGCGCTGGGACAGCCTCTGGAAACACCATATATTTT.

The chain uses TRBV7-6 and TRBJ1-2; 12 positions match TRBD1. The V gene's germline CDR1 is SGHVS and CDR2 FNYEAQ. CDR3 length: 15 amino acids. Losses at the gene ends were 5 bases for V and 4 bases for J; bases not matched to a gene: 5. Written as DNA, the CDR3 is TGTGCCAGCAGCCTCGGGACAGGGGGCAGCTATGGCTACACCTTC. Translation gives CASSLGTGGSYGYTF. The full variable domain, in which reference TRBV7-6 and TRBJ1-2 provide the parts outside the CDR3, is GAGVSQSPRYKVTKRGQDVALRCDPISGHVSLYWYRQALGQGPEFLTYFNYEAQQDKSGLPNDRFSAERPEGSISTLTIQRTEQRDSAMYRCASSLGTGGSYGYTFGSGTRLTVV.

The gene calls are TRBV18 and TRBJ1-5; weak D call: TRBD1 (5 bases). Trimming removed 4 bases from V and 1 base from J, with 8 bases in between. Germline V gene data show CDR1 as KGHSH and CDR2 as LQKENI. This CDR3 region has 14 residues. For the CDR3, the DNA is TGTGCCAGCTCACGGACACCGAGCAATCAGCCCCAGCATTTT. Its translation: CASSRTPSNQPQHF.

The gene calls are TRBV23-1 and TRBJ2-7, with 7 positions matching TRBD1. TRBV23-1 is an ORF, with its function uncertain. V was clipped by 2 bases and J by 2 bases; unmatched bases: 6. This CDR3 is built from 15 residues. This CDR3 is CASSQQGEVAYEQYF. As DNA, the CDR3 is TGCGCCAGCAGTCAACAGGGGGAAGTGGCCTACGAGCAGTACTTC.

This chain connects TRBV6-2 or TRBV6-3 to TRBJ2-3; D might be TRBD2 (5 bases). The germline V gene encodes CDR1 MNHEY and CDR2 SVGEGT. V gave up 6 bases and J gave up 1 base, with 14 bases separating them. The CDR3 has 15 residues. CDR3 protein: CASRPHGEGTDTQYF. The CDR3, as DNA: TGTGCCAGCAGGCCTCACGGGGAAGGCACAGATACGCAGTATTTT.

The rearrangement links TRBV4-3 to TRBJ2-7, with unresolved D. The germline CDR1 and CDR2 sequences are LGHNA and YSLEER. This CDR3 comprises 15 residues. Trimming shortened V by 3 bases and J by 7 bases, and 19 bases separated the two germline ends. The CDR3 DNA reads as TGCGCCAGCAGCCATAGCTGGCTTCCGCTTCGTGAGCAGTACTTC. Protein product: CASSHSWLPLREQYF.

The gene calls are TRBV5-1 and TRBJ1-2; 9 bases line up with TRBD1. The germline V gene encodes CDR1 SGHRS and CDR2 YFSETQ. The CDR3 loop spans 13 amino acids. J gave up 7 bases and V 5 bases, and 6 bases lay outside the gene matches. In nucleotides, the CDR3 is TGCGCCAGCAGGCGGGGACAGGGTATTGGCTACACCTTC. Translation: CASRRGQGIGYTF.

The genes are TRBV5-1 and TRBJ1-4; unclear D gene. CDR3 length equals 15 residues. Trimming removed 4 bases from V and 8 bases from J, with 18 bases in between. The germline V gene encodes CDR1 SGHRS and CDR2 YFSETQ. CDR3: CASSVYGAENEKLFF. The CDR3, as DNA: TGCGCCAGCAGCGTTTATGGAGCGGAGAACGAAAAACTGTTTTTT.

This clone has more than one count but fewer than ten. The rearrangement links TRBV9 to TRBJ1-2; TRBD1 might be the D (6 bases). CDR1 and CDR2 (germline): SGDLS, YYNGEE. CDR3 length: 14 residues. Trimming cost V 0 bases and J 5 bases, with 11 bases left between them. The CDR3 DNA reads TGTGCCAGCAGCGTAGATGGTCAGGGGTATGGCTACACCTTC. Translating it yields CASSVDGQGYGYTF.

The V and J genes are TRBV2 and TRBJ2-3, with TRBD1 as a possible D gene (6 bases). The V gene lost 2 bases and the J gene lost 1 base, with 10 bases spanning the gap. This CDR3 region has 15 residues. Germline lookup yields CDR1 SNHLY and CDR2 FYNNEI. DNA for the CDR3: TGTGCCAGCAGTGAAACCCGGACAGGCACAGATACGCAGTATTTT. It yields the protein CASSETRTGTDTQYF.

This rearrangement joins TRBV5-6 to TRBJ2-2, with 10 bases that match TRBD2. The CDR3 spans 18 residues. V shed 0 bases and J 3 bases; nucleotides not matched to a gene: 8. Germline V gene lookup returns CDR1 SGHDT and CDR2 YYEEEE. The CDR3 DNA follows: TGTGCCAGCAGCTTGGGGCTAGCGGGGGCCTCATACACCGGGGAGCTGTTTTTT. It encodes CASSLGLAGASYTGELFF. Full variable domain (missing parts from reference TRBV5-6 and TRBJ2-2): DAGVTQSPTHLIKTRGQQVTLRCSPKSGHDTVSWYQQALGQGPQFIFQYYEEEERQRGNFPDRFSGHQFPNYSSELNVNALLLGDSALYLCASSLGLAGASYTGELFFGEGSRLTVL.

The J gene is TRBJ1-4, the V gene TRBV5-1; 8 bases are shared with TRBD1. There are 14 residues in the CDR3. V trimming: 4 bases; J trimming: 5 bases; junction bases outside the gene matches: 4. Germline values: CDR1 SGHRS, CDR2 YFSETQ. This CDR3 is CASSRQGSNEKLFF. For the CDR3, the DNA is TGCGCCAGCAGCCGACAGGGGTCGAATGAAAAACTGTTTTTT. The full variable domain, rest sourced from reference TRBV5-1 and TRBJ1-4, is KAGVTQTPRYLIKTRGQQVTLSCSPISGHRSVSWYQQTPGQGLQFLFEYFSETQRNKGNFPGRFSGRQFSNSRSEMNVSTLELGDSALYLCASSRQGSNEKLFFGSGTQLSVL.

This chain uses TRBV7-2 with TRBJ2-3; D is unclear. The CDR3 contains 11 residues. V lost 5 bases to trimming and J lost 4 bases, with 4 bases between them. Germline loops: CDR1 SGHTA, CDR2 FQGNSA. The CDR3 spells CASSLSDTQYF. In DNA, the CDR3 is TGTGCCAGCAGCCTTTCAGATACGCAGTATTTT.

This sequence joins TRBV5-1 and TRBJ1-1; 7 bases are a match to TRBD1. Germline trimming cut 5 bases from V and 5 bases from J; bases unmatched to any gene: 6. Germline CDR1 and CDR2: SGHRS and YFSETQ. The CDR3 is 13 residues long. The CDR3 nucleotides read TGCGCCAGCAGGTCCACAGGGGCGACTGAAGCTTTCTTT. Encoded protein: CASRSTGATEAFF.

The genes are TRBV2 and TRBJ1-2, with D perhaps matching TRBD1 (6 bases). Trimming stripped 6 bases from V and 7 bases from J, with 12 bases between. The CDR3 covers 12 residues. Germline CDR1 SNHLY, CDR2 FYNNEI. In DNA, the CDR3 is TGTGCCAGCAGCCGAGAAGGGGGTGGCTACACCTTC. This encodes CASSREGGGYTF.

The V gene is TRBV10-3, the J gene TRBJ2-1, with 13 bases that match TRBD2. This CDR3 contains 16 residues. With V trimmed by 7 bases and J by 5 bases, 8 bases remained unmatched. The germline V gene encodes CDR1 ENHRY and CDR2 SYGVKD. CDR3 nucleotide sequence: TGTGCCATCACCGCGACTAGCGGGGGGCGGAACAATGAGCAGTTCTTC. Encoded protein: CAITATSGGRNNEQFF.

V is TRBV7-2 and J is TRBJ2-2; 9 nucleotides agree with TRBD2. CDR1 and CDR2 (germline): SGHTA, FQGNSA. The length of the CDR3 is 16 residues. Trimming cost V 1 base and J 5 bases; bases outside gene matches: 5. This CDR3 reads CASSLEAGGRTGELFF. CDR3 DNA: TGTGCCAGCAGCTTAGAGGCGGGGGGGCGTACCGGGGAGCTGTTTTTT.

This clone has only a few counts. The rearrangement links TRBV30 to TRBJ1-3, with TRBD1 identical over 7 bases. The CDR3 covers 18 residues. The ends lost 1 base at V and 3 bases at J; junction bases unmatched: 15. Germline CDR1 reads GTSNPN; CDR2 reads SVGIG (reference sequence). The CDR3 spells CAWSGLDQAGGFGNTIYF. The CDR3 region has the DNA TGTGCCTGGAGTGGTCTTGATCAGGCAGGGGGTTTTGGAAACACCATATATTTT.